Each of the 17 T cell receptor beta chains below was sequenced from the same sample in a study of cytomegalovirus exposure and HLA in healthy donors. 13 Jbeta primers and 60 Vbeta primers were used for the PCR. Sequenced by immunoSEQ multiplex PCR; TCRdb stores in-frame clones only, minus some. The sample carries some 120,000 clones, 60% to 80% recorded once. The sample was PBMCs. The receptors originated from a man aged 25-45 years in good health and CMV-seronegative.

The chain combines TRBV7-2 with TRBJ1-5; D gene uncertain. The CDR3 has 15 amino acids. In germline, CDR1 is SGHTA, CDR2 FQGNSA. Trimming cost V 1 base and J 6 bases, with 13 bases left between them. CDR3: CASSLDPVAGQPQHF. The CDR3 bases are TGTGCCAGCAGCTTAGACCCAGTAGCGGGTCAGCCCCAGCATTTT.

In nucleotides, the CDR3 is TGTGCCAGCAGCAAGCCAGTACCTTGTGAGAACACTGAAGCTTTCTTT. Translating it yields CASSKPVPCENTEAFF. The chain uses TRBV21-1 and TRBJ1-1; the table's D call, TRBD1, has no DNA check behind it. TRBV21-1 is marked as a pseudogene. The CDR3 is made up of 16 amino acids.

The genes are TRBV14 and TRBJ2-5; 14 bases map to TRBD2. The CDR3 totals 15 residues. Germline-derived CDR1 and CDR2 are SGHDN and FVKESK. V shed 5 bases, J shed 5 bases, and the junction held 4 bases outside the gene matches. CDR3 nucleotide sequence: TGTGCCAGCAGCGTGGGACTAGCGGGGGTTGAGACCCAGTACTTC. Residues: CASSVGLAGVETQYF.

The chain's CDR3 is CASSTPRLSGGYTEAFF. As DNA, the CDR3 is TGTGCCAGCAGCACCCCAAGGCTGTCAGGAGGGTACACTGAAGCTTTCTTT. The V call is TRBV5-8, the J call TRBJ1-1; D gene unclear. The germline V gene has CDR1 SGHTS and CDR2 YDEGEE. The V and J ends lost 4 bases and 3 bases respectively, with 22 bases between them. The CDR3 consists of 17 residues.

This clone is a singleton in its sample. J is TRBJ1-3 and V is TRBV13; D might be TRBD1 (6 bases). The CDR3 sequence is 18 residues long. Trimming took off 0 bases at V and 0 bases at J, with 15 bases between the two ends. In germline, CDR1 is PRHDT, CDR2 FYEKMQ (reference sequence). The CDR3 DNA follows: TGTGCCAGCAGCTTAGGGGCAGGGGTAATAAGCTCTGGAAACACCATATATTTT. Translating it yields CASSLGAGVISSGNTIYF.

The J gene is TRBJ2-2, the V gene TRBV5-1; D remains unclear. This CDR3 contains 14 residues. The V end lost 1 base, the J end lost 4 bases, and 8 bases lay between the germline ends. Germline V gene lookup returns CDR1 SGHRS and CDR2 YFSETQ. CDR3 sequence (DNA): TGCGCCAGCAGCTTGTGGGCTTCCACCGGGGAGCTGTTTTTT. It codes for CASSLWASTGELFF.

The chain links TRBV7-2 to TRBJ1-1; a weak D match, TRBD1 (5 bases). V shed 2 bases and J shed 0 bases, with 10 bases lying between them. The CDR3 totals 15 residues. Germline V gene sequence: CDR1 SGHTA, CDR2 FQGNSA. The CDR3 bases are TGTGCCAGCAGCTTATGGTGGGGCCTGAACACTGAAGCTTTCTTT. As protein: CASSLWWGLNTEAFF.

A few counts support this clone. The rearrangement joins TRBV2 to TRBJ1-6; D is possibly TRBD1 (6 bases). Per germline, CDR1 SNHLY and CDR2 FYNNEI. There are 16 residues in the CDR3. V lost 5 bases, J lost 7 bases, and 18 bases lay in between. CDR3 protein: CASSLMDSNGNSPLHF. As DNA, the CDR3 is TGTGCCAGCAGTCTGATGGACAGTAATGGCAATTCACCCCTCCACTTT. Together with reference TRBV2 and TRBJ1-6, the CDR3 gives the full variable domain: EPEVTQTPSHQVTQMGQEVILRCVPISNHLYFYWYRQILGQKVEFLVSFYNNEISEKSEIFDDQFSVERPDGSNFTLKIRSTKLEDSAMYFCASSLMDSNGNSPLHFGNGTRLTVT.

The V and J genes are TRBV4-3 and TRBJ2-1; 9 bases agree with TRBD2. The germline gives CDR1 LGHNA, CDR2 YSLEER. The CDR3 spans 14 residues. Unmatched junction bases numbered 2, after V lost 5 bases and J lost 3 bases. As DNA, the CDR3 is TGCGCCAGCAGCAGGCGGGGGGGCTACAATGAGCAGTTCTTC. This encodes CASSRRGGYNEQFF.

The chain combines TRBV6-1 with TRBJ1-5; TRBD1 might be the D (6 bases). Trimming shortened V by 5 bases and J by 5 bases, and 10 bases separated the two germline ends. Germline CDR1 and CDR2: MNHNS and SASEGT. The CDR3 covers 13 residues. DNA of the CDR3: TGTGCCAGCAGTAACAGGGATTATCAGCCCCAGCATTTT. Encoded protein: CASSNRDYQPQHF.

This chain uses TRBV9 with TRBJ2-2; D possibly corresponds to TRBD1 (5 bases). Trimming took 2 bases from V and 3 from J, leaving 8 bases between them. The CDR3 is 14 residues long. Per the germline V gene, CDR1 is SGDLS and CDR2 is YYNGEE. CDR3: CASSVTGYTGELFF. CDR3 sequence (DNA): TGTGCCAGCAGCGTTACAGGCTACACCGGGGAGCTGTTTTTT. Drawing the rest from reference TRBV9 and TRBJ2-2, the complete variable domain is DSGVTQTPKHLITATGQRVTLRCSPRSGDLSVYWYQQSLDQGLQFLIQYYNGEERAKGNILERFSAQQFPDLHSELNLSSLELGDSALYFCASSVTGYTGELFFGEGSRLTVL.

This clone was detected a few times. The V call is TRBV15, the J call TRBJ1-5; D remains ambiguous. Trimming left V 0 bases short and J 2 bases short, with 14 bases between. Germline CDR1 and CDR2: LNHNV and YYDKDF (reference sequence). The CDR3 sequence is 17 residues long. CDR3 loop: CATSRDRGISGNQPQHF. The CDR3 DNA reads as TGTGCCACCAGCAGAGATCGGGGTATTTCGGGCAATCAGCCCCAGCATTTT.

V usage is TRBV5-4 and J usage is TRBJ1-2, with 11 bases aligning to TRBD1. J lost 5 bases, V lost 4 bases, and 7 bases had no gene match. The CDR3 totals 15 residues. The germline V gene encodes CDR1 SGHNT and CDR2 YYREEE (reference sequence). The CDR3: CASSPPGQGGYGYTF. The CDR3 DNA sequence: TGTGCCAGCAGCCCTCCGGGACAGGGGGGTTATGGCTACACCTTC.

J is TRBJ1-5 and V is TRBV6-1; D perhaps matches TRBD1 (6 bases). Germline assignment: CDR1 MNHNS and CDR2 SASEGT. The germline V and J ends were trimmed by 2 bases and 5 bases, with 13 bases remaining between them. The CDR3 is 15 amino acids. Here the CDR3 reads CASSETGQPYQPQHF. The CDR3, as DNA: TGTGCCAGCAGTGAAACAGGGCAGCCGTATCAGCCCCAGCATTTT.

This clone was counted between two and nine times. The chain joins TRBV7-6 to TRBJ2-5; TRBD2 might be the D (7 bases). Trimming removed 5 bases from V and 0 bases from J, with 19 bases in between. Germline-derived CDR1 and CDR2 are SGHVS and FNYEAQ. This CDR3 is built from 17 residues. The chain's CDR3 is CASSLIKVGGHQETQYF. The CDR3 DNA reads TGTGCCAGCAGCCTCATCAAGGTGGGGGGGCACCAAGAGACCCAGTACTTC.

In this sample, this clone turned up once. This CDR3 is CASSLSEGYEQYF. The CDR3 bases are TGTGCCAGCAGCCTATCAGAGGGCTACGAGCAGTACTTC. The rearrangement links TRBV7-9 to TRBJ2-5; tentative D call: TRBD2 (5 bases). The DNA end is a closer match to TRBJ2-7, so the J assignment may be wrong. The CDR3 has 13 amino acids. CDR1 is SEHNR and CDR2 is FQNEAQ in the germline V gene (reference sequence).

The chain links TRBV30 to TRBJ1-5, with 8 bases matching TRBD1. This CDR3 spans 13 amino acids. CDR1 and CDR2 from the germline V gene are GTSNPN and SVGIG (reference sequence). V lost 5 bases to trimming and J lost 6 bases; unmatched junction nucleotides: 6. As DNA, the CDR3 is TGTGCCTGGGCACAGGGGGACGGTCAGCCCCAGCATTTT. Translated: CAWAQGDGQPQHF.